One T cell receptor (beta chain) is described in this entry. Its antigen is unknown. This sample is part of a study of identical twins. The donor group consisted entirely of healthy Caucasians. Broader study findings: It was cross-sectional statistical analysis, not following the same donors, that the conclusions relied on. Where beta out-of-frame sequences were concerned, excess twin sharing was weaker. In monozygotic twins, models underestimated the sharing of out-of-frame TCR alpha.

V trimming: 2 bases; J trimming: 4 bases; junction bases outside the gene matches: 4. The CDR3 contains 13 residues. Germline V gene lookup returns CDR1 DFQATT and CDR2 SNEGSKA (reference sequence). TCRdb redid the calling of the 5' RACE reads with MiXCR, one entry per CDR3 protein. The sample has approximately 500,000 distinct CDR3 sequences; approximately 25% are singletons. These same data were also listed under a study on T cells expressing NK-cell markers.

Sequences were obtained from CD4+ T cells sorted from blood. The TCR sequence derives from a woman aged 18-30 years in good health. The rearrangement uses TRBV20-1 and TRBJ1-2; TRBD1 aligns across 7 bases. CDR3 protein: CSARLGQAYGYTF. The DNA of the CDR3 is TGCAGTGCTAGACTCGGACAGGCCTATGGCTACACCTTC.